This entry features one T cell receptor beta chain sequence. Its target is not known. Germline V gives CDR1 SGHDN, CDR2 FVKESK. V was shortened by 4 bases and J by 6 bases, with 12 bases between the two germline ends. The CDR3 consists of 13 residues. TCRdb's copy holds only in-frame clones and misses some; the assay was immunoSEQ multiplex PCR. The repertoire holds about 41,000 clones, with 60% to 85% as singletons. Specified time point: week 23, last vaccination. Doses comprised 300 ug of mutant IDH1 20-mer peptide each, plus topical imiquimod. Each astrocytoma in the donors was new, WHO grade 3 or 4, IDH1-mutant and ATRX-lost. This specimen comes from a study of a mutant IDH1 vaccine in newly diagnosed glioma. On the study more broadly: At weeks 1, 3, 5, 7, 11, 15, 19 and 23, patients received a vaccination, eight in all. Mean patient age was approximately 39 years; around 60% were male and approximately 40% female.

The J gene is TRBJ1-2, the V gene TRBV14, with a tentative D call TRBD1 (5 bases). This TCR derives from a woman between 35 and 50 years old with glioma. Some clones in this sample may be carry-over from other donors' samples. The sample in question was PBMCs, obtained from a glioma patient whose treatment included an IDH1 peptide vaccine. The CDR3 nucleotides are TGTGCCAGCAGCCCCCCGTGGGGCGATGGCTACACCTTC. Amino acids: CASSPPWGDGYTF.